The sample holds a few counts of the clone carrying this TCR beta chain. Its antigen is undetermined. Germline-derived CDR1 and CDR2 are MNHNS and SASEGT. CDR3 length equals 15 residues. Trimming left V 7 bases short and J 2 bases short, with 16 bases between. The data were taken from a study of identical twins. General study points: Fewer insertions were carried by abundant cord blood beta clonotypes, but none was seen in memory repertoires. Models underestimated TCR alpha sharing (out-of-frame) in monozygotic twins.

Template switching, a step in the protocol, added a universal primer site, and cDNA carried unique molecular identifiers. Each CDR3 protein is one row after TCRdb ran MiXCR on the 5' RACE reads. Among 500,000 to 550,000 distinct CDR3 sequences listed, 20% to 25% were seen once. These sequences were also reported in another study, on yellow fever vaccine responses in identical twins.

The sample taken for sequencing was CD4+ T cells sorted from blood. This receptor was taken from a woman aged 18-29 years in good health. The V and J genes are TRBV6-1 and TRBJ2-3, with D perhaps TRBD2 (5 bases). Written as DNA, the CDR3 is TGTGCCAGCAATCCCACGGGATTTACCACAGATACGCAGTATTTT. It encodes CASNPTGFTTDTQYF.